The 5 T cell receptor beta chains below all came from one sample that was sequenced in a study of T cells in Graves' hyperthyroidism and ophthalmopathy. Using RNA transcripts as the source, TCR beta CDR3 regions were amplified. The HTBI primer set was used in a first-round RT-PCR of the TCR CDR3. TCRdb itself ran the multiplex PCR reads through MiXCR, one entry per CDR3 protein. The table records about 350,000 distinct CDR3 sequences, roughly 19% of them present only once. The sequenced sample was blood. The origin of the receptors is a woman under 30 with Graves' hyperthyroidism.

This clonotype was detected ten times or more. The chain is built from TRBV6-1 and TRBJ1-3; TRBD1 might be the D (6 bases). The germline V gene has CDR1 MNHNS and CDR2 SASEGT. The V end lost 7 bases, the J end lost 0 bases, and 16 bases lay between the germline ends. The CDR3 is made up of 16 amino acids. The DNA for the CDR3 is TGTGCCAGCACCCGGACAGTCCCCGGCTCTGGAAACACCATATATTTT. It codes for CASTRTVPGSGNTIYF.

In this sample, this clonotype turned up a few times. CDR3 protein: CASSPGGGRTGELFF. In DNA, the CDR3 is TGTGCCAGCAGCCCAGGGGGGGGGCGAACCGGGGAGCTGTTTTTT. This chain connects TRBV28 to TRBJ2-2; D may match TRBD1 or TRBD2 (7 bases each). The CDR3 is made up of 15 amino acids. Germline CDR1 and CDR2: MDHEN and SYDVKM. V shed 6 bases and J shed 5 bases, with 16 bases lying between them.

In this sample, this clonotype turned up many times. V usage is TRBV30 and J usage is TRBJ1-2; the D is unclear. Germline V gene sequence: CDR1 GTSNPN, CDR2 SVGIG (reference sequence). The CDR3 totals 14 residues. V was cut by 4 bases and J by 5 bases, with 17 bases left in between. CDR3 region: CAWTPGPVSYGYTF. The CDR3 coding sequence is TGTGCCTGGACCCCGGGCCCAGTTTCTTATGGCTACACCTTC. Complete variable domain (other parts from reference TRBV30 and TRBJ1-2): SQTIHQWPATLVQPVGSPLSLECTVEGTSNPNLYWYRQAAGRGLQLLFYSVGIGQISSEVPQNLSASRPQDRQFILSSKKLLLSDSGFYLCAWTPGPVSYGYTFGSGTRLTVV.

In this sample, this clonotype turned up many times. J is TRBJ2-2 and V is TRBV2, with 9 bases fitting TRBD1. The length of the CDR3 is 15 residues. Trimming cost V 6 bases and J 5 bases; bases outside gene matches: 7. Germline-derived CDR1 and CDR2 are SNHLY and FYNNEI. The DNA for the CDR3 is TGTGCCAGCAGCTCGAGGACAGGGGAGACCGGGGAGCTGTTTTTT. Translation gives CASSSRTGETGELFF.

This clonotype was found many times. The chain combines TRBV24-1 with TRBJ2-5; D is perhaps TRBD1 (6 bases). CDR1 KGHDR and CDR2 SFDVKD come from the germline V gene. The CDR3 is 16 residues long. V was clipped by 0 bases and J by 5 bases, with 15 bases between them. This chain's CDR3 is CATSDLKTGTMETQYF. The CDR3 nucleotides are TGTGCCACCAGTGATTTGAAAACAGGGACGATGGAGACCCAGTACTTC.